Sequencing of this T cell receptor beta chain was carried out in a study of CD4 T cells in relation to SARS-CoV-2 and coronaviruses. Study overall: Shared crossreactive spike epitopes were mapped to their HLA restriction.

General observations from the study: The cross-reactivity analysis covered only spike protein, not other viral proteins.

CD4+ T cells from unexposed donors were obtained before the COVID-19 pandemic (2011-2018). Cryopreserved PBMCs were CD4-enriched, then split into naive and memory cells. Uncultured naive and memory CD4+ T cells supplied DNA for deep TCR-beta sequencing. Profiling relied on immunoSEQ multiplex PCR, and the TCRdb table lists in-frame clones only, not all of them. The sample holds more than 55,000 clones; 86% are singletons and the top ten take roughly 1.4%. About this clone itself: Its antigen is unknown.

The length of the CDR3 is 15 residues. Trimming took off 4 bases at V and 6 bases at J, with 17 bases between the two ends. CDR1 and CDR2 from the germline V gene are SGHRS and YFSETQ. Sequenced material: memory CD4+ T cells from PBMCs. This TCR was recovered from a human donor in good health. This chain links TRBV5-1 with TRBJ1-5; a possible D gene is TRBD1 (6 bases). CDR3 nucleotides: TGCGCCAGCAGCCCCGACGGGGGCAGGGGTCAGCCCCAGCATTTT. This translates into CASSPDGGRGQPQHF.